This T cell receptor beta chain emerged from a study of identical twins. Study findings and constraints: Monozygotic twin pairs showed more out-of-frame TCR alpha sharing than models estimated.

TCRdb re-called the 5' RACE reads with MiXCR, one entry per CDR3 protein. The sample carries about 890,000 distinct CDR3 sequences, over 9% recorded once. This CDR3 has 19 residues. Turning to this clonotype: Its antigen is not known.

This sample was also put to use in a study of yellow fever vaccine responses in identical twins.

The origin of this receptor is a woman in her late teens or twenties in good health. What was sequenced was PBMCs. The chain joins TRBV12-3 or TRBV12-4 to TRBJ2-4; possible D gene TRBD1, 6 bases. CDR3 DNA: TGTACCTGCAGTTTAGCTGTACGGAGGACAGCGCTAGCCAAAAACATTCAGTACTTC. Protein product: CTCSLAVRRTALAKNIQYF.